This T cell receptor (beta chain) is drawn from a study of T cells expressing NK-cell markers. In the study overall: Seropositivity for HCMV was found in seven of the eight sequenced donors, with one seronegative.

TCRdb re-called the 5' RACE reads; one entry per CDR3 protein, DNA not given. The repertoire shows 300,000 to 500,000 distinct CDR3 sequences; the top ten hold 9.5% to 12%. The CDR3 consists of 11 residues. Germline CDR1 SQVTM, CDR2 ANQGSEA. The clonotype was recovered from a woman in her fifties or sixties in good health. The V call is TRBV29-1, the J call TRBJ2-4. The sample was blood T cells: a sorted CD56 or NKG2C T cell subset, CD4+ or CD8+ T cells, or bulk PBMC T cells (not recorded which). The CDR3 sequence: CSWRAKNIQYF.